A single sample gave rise to the 30 T cell receptor beta chains below, sequenced in a study of vaccination effects on CD4 cells after COVID-19. Cells that had been cultured for 10 days were the source of isolated CD4+ T cells. No antigen has been assigned to these receptors. Data came from immunoSEQ multiplex PCR; TCRdb stores just in-frame clones and leaves some out. The sample lists about 74,000 clones; more than 70% were seen once. This specimen was CD4+ T cells from PBMCs cultured without peptide, taken before COVID-19 vaccination. The receptors originated from a human donor who received a COVID-19 vaccine.

This chain links TRBV7-2 with TRBJ2-3, with 8 nucleotides matching TRBD1. The CDR3 consists of 14 residues. The germline CDR1 and CDR2 sequences are SGHTA and FQGNSA. V trimming: 4 bases; J trimming: 3 bases; junction bases outside the gene matches: 3. The CDR3 DNA is TGTGCCAGCAGCTCGACAGGGGTGACAGATACGCAGTATTTT. This translates into CASSSTGVTDTQYF.

The rearrangement joins TRBV7-2 to TRBJ2-3, with a possible D match to TRBD2 (5 bases). The CDR3 is 17 amino acids. Between the trimmed V and J ends, which lost 5 bases and 0 bases, there was a span of 18 bases. Per germline, CDR1 SGHTA and CDR2 FQGNSA. DNA of the CDR3: TGTGCCAGCAGCCCGAGACGCGTAGCGATAAGCACAGATACGCAGTATTTT. This codes for CASSPRRVAISTDTQYF.

This clone was recorded only once. This chain links TRBV27 with TRBJ1-2, with D maybe TRBD1 (5 bases). This CDR3 comprises 14 residues. Germline CDR1 MNHEY, CDR2 SMNVEV (reference sequence). V was shortened by 6 bases and J by 0 bases, with 11 bases between the two germline ends. CDR3 protein: CASRNQGANYGYTF. As DNA, the CDR3 is TGTGCCAGCAGGAACCAGGGAGCTAACTATGGCTACACCTTC.

This chain links TRBV7-2 with TRBJ2-3; unclear D gene. V gave up 7 bases and J gave up 0 bases, with 11 bases separating them. The CDR3 runs 14 residues. CDR1 is SGHTA, CDR2 FQGNSA, per germline. The CDR3 region has the DNA TGTGCCAGCACCGTTTACTCCAGCACAGATACGCAGTATTTT. Translated: CASTVYSSTDTQYF.

This chain joins TRBV6-5 and TRBJ2-2, with a tentative D call TRBD1 (5 bases). The V and J ends lost 2 bases and 6 bases respectively, with 10 bases between them. The CDR3 spans 14 residues. The germline V gene has CDR1 MNHEY and CDR2 SVGAGI. CDR3 in amino acids: CASSYDRIPGELFF. The CDR3 DNA sequence: TGTGCCAGCAGTTACGACAGAATCCCCGGGGAGCTGTTTTTT.

The V gene is TRBV24-1, the J gene TRBJ2-2; TRBD1 matches 10 bases. Germline values: CDR1 KGHDR, CDR2 SFDVKD. This CDR3 region has 15 residues. V shed 3 bases, J shed 7 bases, and the junction held 4 bases outside the gene matches. The DNA of the CDR3 is TGTGCCACCAGTGATCCCGGGACAGGGGACGGGGAGCTGTTTTTT. This translates into CATSDPGTGDGELFF.

The chain has TRBV14 and TRBJ1-2; 8 bases match TRBD1. This CDR3 is 19 amino acids long. Per the germline V gene, CDR1 is SGHDN and CDR2 is FVKESK. Losses at the gene ends were 10 bases for V and 3 bases for J; bases not matched to a gene: 25. The CDR3 region is CATERFEGQAPRAYYGYTF. CDR3 nucleotides: TGTGCCACCGAAAGGTTTGAGGGACAGGCCCCGCGAGCATACTATGGCTACACCTTC.

J is TRBJ1-2 and V is TRBV5-5; D unclear. The CDR3 runs to 13 residues. Germline V CDR1 and CDR2: SGHKS, YYEKEE (reference sequence). Deletions cut 4 bases from V and 6 bases from J, with 13 bases between. DNA of the CDR3: TGTGCCAGCAGCCGGACTAGCCCGGATGGCTACACCTTC. Translation gives CASSRTSPDGYTF.

V is TRBV5-1 and J is TRBJ1-2, with D perhaps TRBD1 (5 bases). V was clipped by 1 base and J by 4 bases, with 11 bases between them. Per the germline V gene, CDR1 is SGHRS and CDR2 is YFSETQ. The CDR3 loop spans 14 amino acids. CDR3 residues: CASSLWGGVYGYTF. The DNA for the CDR3 is TGCGCCAGCAGCTTGTGGGGCGGCGTCTATGGCTACACCTTC.

The chain couples TRBV24-1 to TRBJ2-7; a weak D match, TRBD2 (5 bases). CDR3 size: 11 residues. Germline lookup yields CDR1 KGHDR and CDR2 SFDVKD. The germline V and J ends were trimmed by 11 bases and 9 bases, with 16 bases remaining between them. The CDR3 DNA reads TGTGCCATAGGACGGGCAGAGGGGCAGTACGTC. It is translated as CAIGRAEGQYV.

The chain combines TRBV3-1 (or the pseudogene TRBV3-2) with TRBJ1-2; tentative D call: TRBD1 (6 bases). Trimming stripped 4 bases from V and 10 bases from J, with 19 bases between. Germline CDR1 LGHDT, CDR2 YNNKEL (reference sequence). This CDR3 has 14 amino acids. In DNA, the CDR3 is TGTGCCAGCAGCCTTAGAGGGGGGGGAGTGGACTACACCTTC. Protein: CASSLRGGGVDYTF.

This clone was recorded a few times. This sequence joins TRBV5-1 and TRBJ1-2; D may be TRBD1 (5 bases). Germline V gene lookup returns CDR1 SGHRS and CDR2 YFSETQ. V was pared by 4 bases and J by 2 bases, with 12 bases between. There are 14 residues in the CDR3. CDR3 coding DNA: TGCGCCAGCAGCGACGGACAAGTAAACTATGGCTACACCTTC. This codes for CASSDGQVNYGYTF.

The rearrangement uses TRBV5-8 and TRBJ1-5, with D possibly matching TRBD1 (5 bases). The V and J ends lost 3 bases and 2 bases respectively, with 12 bases between them. The germline CDR1 and CDR2 sequences are SGHTS and YDEGEE. CDR3 length: 15 residues. DNA for the CDR3: TGTGCCAGCAGCTCAGGGAAGGTCGGCAATCAGCCCCAGCATTTT. This sequence encodes CASSSGKVGNQPQHF.

J is TRBJ2-2 and V is TRBV6-2 or TRBV6-3, with D possibly TRBD2 on 6 matching bases. Trimming removed 4 bases at V and 2 bases at J, with 11 bases between. CDR1 is MNHEY, CDR2 SVGEGT, per germline. The CDR3 sequence is 15 residues long. CDR3 sequence (DNA): TGTGCCAGCAGTTTGGGACTCTATAACACCGGGGAGCTGTTTTTT. Its translation is CASSLGLYNTGELFF.

The V and J genes are TRBV5-1 and TRBJ1-2; D is possibly TRBD1 (6 bases). The germline gives CDR1 SGHRS, CDR2 YFSETQ. This CDR3 is 14 amino acids long. Trimming stripped 0 bases from V and 6 bases from J, with 12 bases between. CDR3 region: CASSLGNQGNGYTF. CDR3 DNA sequence: TGCGCCAGCAGCTTGGGAAATCAGGGGAATGGCTACACCTTC.

J is TRBJ2-5 and V is TRBV4-1; D possibly uses TRBD1 or TRBD2 (6 bases each). V lost 7 bases to trimming and J lost 5 bases, with 17 bases between them. The V gene's germline CDR1 is MGHRA and CDR2 YSYEKL. CDR3 length: 14 amino acids. The CDR3 spells CASTKEGGRETQYF. The CDR3 DNA is TGCGCCAGCACCAAGGAAGGGGGGCGGGAGACCCAGTACTTC.

CDR3 residues: CASSSQGMNTEAFF. CDR3 coding DNA: TGTGCCAGCAGCTCACAGGGGATGAACACTGAAGCTTTCTTT. This chain joins TRBV9 and TRBJ1-1; 7 bases agree with TRBD1. Germline V gene sequence: CDR1 SGDLS, CDR2 YYNGEE. The CDR3 covers 14 residues. With V trimmed by 4 bases and J by 0 bases, 3 bases remained unmatched.

The V call is TRBV5-1, the J call TRBJ1-6, with D possibly matching TRBD1 (6 bases). This CDR3 has 15 residues. V shed 1 base and J shed 7 bases, with 12 bases lying between them. The germline V gene encodes CDR1 SGHRS and CDR2 YFSETQ. The chain's CDR3 is CASSLTGGSNSPLHF. The CDR3 DNA reads TGCGCCAGCAGCTTGACCGGGGGCTCAAATTCACCCCTCCACTTT.

Only one count was recorded for this clone. This chain connects TRBV7-9 to TRBJ2-5; unclear D gene. Deletions cut 2 bases from V and 5 bases from J, with 9 bases between. Per the germline V gene, CDR1 is SEHNR and CDR2 is FQNEAQ (reference sequence). The CDR3 totals 13 residues. The DNA of the CDR3 is TGTGCCAGCAGCTTATATTGGCCGGAGACCCAGTACTTC. This sequence encodes CASSLYWPETQYF.

CDR3 sequence (DNA): TGTGCCAGCTCACCACCGACGGGGGAAGAGACCCAGTACTTC. This gives the protein CASSPPTGEETQYF. V and J are TRBV18 and TRBJ2-5, with D perhaps TRBD2 (6 bases). V lost 0 bases and J lost 3, with 8 bases in between. Germline assignment: CDR1 KGHSH and CDR2 LQKENI. The CDR3 contains 14 residues.

This clone has just a few counts. The chain carries TRBV10-1 and TRBJ2-1; D is unclear. The length of the CDR3 is 16 residues. CDR1 and CDR2 from the germline V gene are WNHNN and SYGVQD (reference sequence). The V and J ends lost 3 bases and 0 bases respectively, with 12 bases between them. CDR3 protein: CASSDLLPSSYNEQFF. CDR3 coding DNA: TGCGCCAGCAGTGATCTACTACCGAGCTCCTACAATGAGCAGTTCTTC.

The chain links TRBV24-1 to TRBJ1-1; 8 nucleotides align to TRBD1. This CDR3 has 14 residues. Looked up from germline, CDR1 is KGHDR and CDR2 is SFDVKD. V lost 4 bases to trimming and J lost 4 bases; unmatched junction nucleotides: 4. The DNA of the CDR3 is TGTGCCACCAGTGAACGGACAGGGAGCACTGAAGCTTTCTTT. This translates into CATSERTGSTEAFF.

V and J are TRBV9 and TRBJ2-2; weak D call: TRBD2 (6 bases). Trimming cost V 4 bases and J 4 bases, with 14 bases left between them. Germline assignment: CDR1 SGDLS and CDR2 YYNGEE. The CDR3 runs to 15 residues. The CDR3 region is CASSPRGSATGELFF. The DNA for the CDR3 is TGTGCCAGCAGCCCCCGGGGGTCCGCCACCGGGGAGCTGTTTTTT.

This clone has a single count. The J gene is TRBJ2-3, the V gene TRBV28; D is unclear. The V and J ends lost 10 bases and 7 bases respectively, with 18 bases between them. This CDR3 contains 13 residues. The germline gives CDR1 MDHEN, CDR2 SYDVKM. Written as DNA, the CDR3 is TGTGCCATAAACCCCGGTTTGGCGAATACGCAGTATTTT. Translating gives CAINPGLANTQYF.

The chain links TRBV7-2 to TRBJ2-5, with D possibly called TRBD1 or TRBD2 (5 bases each). Trimming left V 4 bases short and J 7 bases short, with 13 bases between. The V gene's germline CDR1 is SGHTA and CDR2 FQGNSA. This CDR3 has 13 residues. CDR3 sequence reads: CASSWWGYGTQYF. In nucleotides, the CDR3 is TGTGCCAGCAGCTGGTGGGGGTACGGGACCCAGTACTTC. Full variable domain (rest looked up from reference TRBV7-2 and TRBJ2-5): GAGVSQSPSNKVTEKGKDVELRCDPISGHTALYWYRQSLGQGLEFLIYFQGNSAPDKSGLPSDRFSAERTGGSVSTLTIQRTQQEDSAVYLCASSWWGYGTQYFGPGTRLLVL.

The chain combines TRBV13 with TRBJ1-6, with D perhaps matching TRBD1 (6 bases). The V gene's germline CDR1 is PRHDT and CDR2 FYEKMQ (reference sequence). This CDR3 has 14 residues. The V and J ends lost 1 base and 12 bases respectively, with 13 bases between them. Here the CDR3 DNA reads TGTGCCAGCAGCTTAGCTGGGTACAGGGTACCCCTCCACTTT. This sequence encodes CASSLAGYRVPLHF. The complete variable domain, with remaining parts taken from reference TRBV13 and TRBJ1-6, reads AAGVIQSPRHLIKEKRETATLKCYPIPRHDTVYWYQQGPGQDPQFLISFYEKMQSDKGSIPDRFSAQQFSDYHSELNMSSLELGDSALYFCASSLAGYRVPLHFGNGTRLTVT.

This clone turned up a few times. V is TRBV30 and J is TRBJ1-6; 10 nucleotides agree with TRBD1. The germline V gene has CDR1 GTSNPN and CDR2 SVGIG (reference sequence). The V segment lost 2 bases and the J segment 13 bases; nucleotides outside the gene matches: 14. CDR3 length: 16 amino acids. CDR3 in amino acids: CAWSPAPGQGILPLHF. The CDR3 DNA follows: TGTGCCTGGAGTCCAGCTCCGGGACAGGGGATCCTCCCCCTCCACTTT.

This clone was seen only a few times. The chain recombines TRBV7-8 with TRBJ1-3; no firm D call. CDR3 size: 13 residues. CDR1 SGHVS and CDR2 FQNEAQ come from the germline V gene. The V end was cut by 4 bases, the J end by 3 bases, with 7 bases between. The CDR3 nucleotides are TGTGCCAGCAGCTCCAATGTTGGAAACACCATATATTTT. This translates into CASSSNVGNTIYF.

There are a few counts of this clone. The chain carries TRBV28 and TRBJ1-1; no firm D call. The germline CDR1 and CDR2 sequences are MDHEN and SYDVKM. V dropped 2 bases and J dropped 4 bases, with 14 bases sitting between them. The CDR3 spans 15 residues. The CDR3 DNA reads as TGTGCCAGCAGTTTAAGCGTTCCAGGCGGCACTGAAGCTTTCTTT. This translates into CASSLSVPGGTEAFF. Looking up the rest from reference TRBV28 and TRBJ1-1 gives the full variable domain: DVKVTQSSRYLVKRTGEKVFLECVQDMDHENMFWYRQDPGLGLRLIYFSYDVKMKEKGDIPEGYSVSREKKERFSLILESASTNQTSMYLCASSLSVPGGTEAFFGQGTRLTVV.

The chain has TRBV5-1 and TRBJ2-5; D gene ambiguous. Germline V gene lookup returns CDR1 SGHRS and CDR2 YFSETQ. There are 14 residues in the CDR3. V gave up 0 bases and J gave up 0 bases, with 6 bases separating them. CDR3 nucleotide sequence: TGCGCCAGCAGCTTGGGGGATTACCAAGAGACCCAGTACTTC. Translating it yields CASSLGDYQETQYF. The variable domain in full, with the rest retrieved from reference TRBV5-1 and TRBJ2-5, is KAGVTQTPRYLIKTRGQQVTLSCSPISGHRSVSWYQQTPGQGLQFLFEYFSETQRNKGNFPGRFSGRQFSNSRSEMNVSTLELGDSALYLCASSLGDYQETQYFGPGTRLLVL.